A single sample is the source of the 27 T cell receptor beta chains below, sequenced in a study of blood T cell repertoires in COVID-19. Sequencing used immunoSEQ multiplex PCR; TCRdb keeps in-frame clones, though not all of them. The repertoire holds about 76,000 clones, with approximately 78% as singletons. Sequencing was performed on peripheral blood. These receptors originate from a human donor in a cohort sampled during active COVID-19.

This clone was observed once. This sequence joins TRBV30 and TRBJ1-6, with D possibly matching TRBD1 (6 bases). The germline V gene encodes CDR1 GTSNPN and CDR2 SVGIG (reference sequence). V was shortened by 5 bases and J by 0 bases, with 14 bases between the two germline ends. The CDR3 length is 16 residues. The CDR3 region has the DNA TGTGCCTGGCGTCAGGGGATGAGCTCCTATAATTCACCCCTCCACTTT. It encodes CAWRQGMSSYNSPLHF.

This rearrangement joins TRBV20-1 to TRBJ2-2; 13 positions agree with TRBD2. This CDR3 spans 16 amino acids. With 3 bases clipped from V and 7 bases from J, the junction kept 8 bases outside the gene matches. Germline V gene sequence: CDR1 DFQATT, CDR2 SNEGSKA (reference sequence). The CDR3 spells CSASRTSGGGGGELFF. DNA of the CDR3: TGCAGTGCTAGTCGGACTAGCGGGGGTGGTGGCGGGGAGCTGTTTTTT.

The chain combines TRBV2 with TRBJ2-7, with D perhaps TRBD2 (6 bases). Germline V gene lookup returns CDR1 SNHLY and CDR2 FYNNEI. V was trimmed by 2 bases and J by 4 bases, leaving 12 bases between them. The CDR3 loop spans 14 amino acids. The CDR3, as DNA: TGTGCCAGCAGTGAAACGGGGGATCTTTACGAGCAGTACTTC. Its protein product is CASSETGDLYEQYF.

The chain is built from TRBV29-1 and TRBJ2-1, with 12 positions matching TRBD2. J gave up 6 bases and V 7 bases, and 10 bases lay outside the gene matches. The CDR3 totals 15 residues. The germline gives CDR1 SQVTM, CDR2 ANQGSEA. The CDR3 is CSGAGTSGFPNEQFF. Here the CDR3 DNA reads TGCAGCGGTGCCGGGACTAGCGGGTTCCCCAATGAGCAGTTCTTC.

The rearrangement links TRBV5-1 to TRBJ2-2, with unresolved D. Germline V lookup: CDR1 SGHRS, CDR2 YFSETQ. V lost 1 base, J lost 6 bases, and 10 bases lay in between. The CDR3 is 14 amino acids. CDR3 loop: CASSLIDGAGELFF. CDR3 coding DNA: TGCGCCAGCAGCTTGATCGACGGAGCCGGGGAGCTGTTTTTT. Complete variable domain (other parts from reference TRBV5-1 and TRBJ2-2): KAGVTQTPRYLIKTRGQQVTLSCSPISGHRSVSWYQQTPGQGLQFLFEYFSETQRNKGNFPGRFSGRQFSNSRSEMNVSTLELGDSALYLCASSLIDGAGELFFGEGSRLTVL.

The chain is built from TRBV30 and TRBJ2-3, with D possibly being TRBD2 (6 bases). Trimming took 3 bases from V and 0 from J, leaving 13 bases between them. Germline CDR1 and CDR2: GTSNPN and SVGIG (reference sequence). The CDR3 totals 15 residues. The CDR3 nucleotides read TGTGCCTGGAGCTCCAGGGAGGAGAGCACAGATACGCAGTATTTT. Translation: CAWSSREESTDTQYF.

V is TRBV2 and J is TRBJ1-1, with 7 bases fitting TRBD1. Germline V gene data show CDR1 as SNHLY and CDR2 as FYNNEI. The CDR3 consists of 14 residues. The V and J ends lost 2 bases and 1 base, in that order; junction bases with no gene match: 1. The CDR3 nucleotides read TGTGCCAGCAGTGAAAGGGACAGGAACACTGAAGCTTTCTTT. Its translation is CASSERDRNTEAFF.

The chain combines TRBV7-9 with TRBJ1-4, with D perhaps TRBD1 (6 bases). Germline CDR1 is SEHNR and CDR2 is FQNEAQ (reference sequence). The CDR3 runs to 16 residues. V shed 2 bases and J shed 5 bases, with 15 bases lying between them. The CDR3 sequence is CASSLRTTGRNEKLFF. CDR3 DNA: TGTGCCAGCAGCTTACGCACGACAGGACGAAATGAAAAACTGTTTTTT.

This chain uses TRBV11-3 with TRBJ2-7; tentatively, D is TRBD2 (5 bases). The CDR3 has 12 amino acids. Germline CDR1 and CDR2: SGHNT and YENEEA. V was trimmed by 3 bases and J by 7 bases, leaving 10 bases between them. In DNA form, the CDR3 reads TGTGCCAGCAGCTTCCCCGGGATGGAGCAGTACTTC. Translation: CASSFPGMEQYF.

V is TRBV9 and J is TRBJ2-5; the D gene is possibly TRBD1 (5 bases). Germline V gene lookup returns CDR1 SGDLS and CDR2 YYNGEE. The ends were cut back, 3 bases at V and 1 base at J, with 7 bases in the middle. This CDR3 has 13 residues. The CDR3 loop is CASSGQLQETQYF. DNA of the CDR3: TGTGCCAGCAGCGGACAGCTCCAAGAGACCCAGTACTTC.

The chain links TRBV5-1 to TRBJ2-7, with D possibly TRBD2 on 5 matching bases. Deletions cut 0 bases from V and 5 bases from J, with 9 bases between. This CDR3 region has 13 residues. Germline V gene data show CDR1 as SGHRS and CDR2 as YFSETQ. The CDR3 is CASSLAGDHEQYF. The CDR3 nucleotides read TGCGCCAGCAGCTTGGCCGGGGATCACGAGCAGTACTTC.

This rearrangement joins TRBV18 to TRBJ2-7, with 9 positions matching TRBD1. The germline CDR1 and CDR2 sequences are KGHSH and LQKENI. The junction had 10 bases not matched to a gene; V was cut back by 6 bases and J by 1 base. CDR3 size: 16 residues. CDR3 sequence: CASSRTGVDGSYEQYF. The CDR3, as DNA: TGTGCCAGCTCTCGGACAGGGGTGGACGGGTCCTACGAGCAGTACTTC.

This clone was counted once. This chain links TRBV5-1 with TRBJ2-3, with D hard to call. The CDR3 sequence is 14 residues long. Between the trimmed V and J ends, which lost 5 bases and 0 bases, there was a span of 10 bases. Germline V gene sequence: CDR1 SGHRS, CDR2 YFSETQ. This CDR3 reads CASREWASTDTQYF. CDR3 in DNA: TGCGCCAGCAGGGAATGGGCTAGCACAGATACGCAGTATTTT.

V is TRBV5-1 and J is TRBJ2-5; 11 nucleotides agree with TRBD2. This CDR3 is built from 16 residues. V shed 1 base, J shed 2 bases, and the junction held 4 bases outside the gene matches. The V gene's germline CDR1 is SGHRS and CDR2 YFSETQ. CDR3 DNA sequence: TGCGCCAGCAGCTTGTGGCCTAGCGGGGGGCAAGAGACCCAGTACTTC. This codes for CASSLWPSGGQETQYF. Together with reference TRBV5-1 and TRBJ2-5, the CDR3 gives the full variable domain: KAGVTQTPRYLIKTRGQQVTLSCSPISGHRSVSWYQQTPGQGLQFLFEYFSETQRNKGNFPGRFSGRQFSNSRSEMNVSTLELGDSALYLCASSLWPSGGQETQYFGPGTRLLVL.

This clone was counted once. This chain's CDR3 is CASSFGTGPFSGNTIYF. In DNA form, the CDR3 reads TGTGCCAGCAGTTTCGGAACAGGGCCCTTCTCTGGAAACACCATATATTTT. The chain is built from TRBV7-2 and TRBJ1-3, with a tentative D call TRBD1 (6 bases). V was shortened by 6 bases and J by 0 bases, with 18 bases between the two germline ends. There are 17 residues in the CDR3. Germline V CDR1 and CDR2: SGHTA, FQGNSA.

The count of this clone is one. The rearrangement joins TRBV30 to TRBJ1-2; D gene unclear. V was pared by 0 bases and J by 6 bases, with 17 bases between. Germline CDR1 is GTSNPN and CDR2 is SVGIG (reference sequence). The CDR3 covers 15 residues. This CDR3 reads CAWSVRSGRRDGYTF. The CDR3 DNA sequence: TGTGCCTGGAGTGTAAGGAGCGGACGGCGGGATGGCTACACCTTC.

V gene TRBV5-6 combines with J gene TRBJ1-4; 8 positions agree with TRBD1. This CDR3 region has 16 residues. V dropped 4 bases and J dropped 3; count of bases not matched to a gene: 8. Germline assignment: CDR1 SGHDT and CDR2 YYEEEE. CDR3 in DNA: TGTGCCAGCAGCGGGACAGGAGAGTTGGCTAATGAAAAACTGTTTTTT. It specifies CASSGTGELANEKLFF.

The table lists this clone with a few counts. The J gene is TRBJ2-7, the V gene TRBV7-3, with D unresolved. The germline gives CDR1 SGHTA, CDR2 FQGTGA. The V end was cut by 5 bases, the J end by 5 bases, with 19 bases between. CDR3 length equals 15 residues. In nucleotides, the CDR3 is TGTGCCAGCAGCAAATCGCCGGGTACGTACGACGAGCAGTACTTC. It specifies CASSKSPGTYDEQYF.

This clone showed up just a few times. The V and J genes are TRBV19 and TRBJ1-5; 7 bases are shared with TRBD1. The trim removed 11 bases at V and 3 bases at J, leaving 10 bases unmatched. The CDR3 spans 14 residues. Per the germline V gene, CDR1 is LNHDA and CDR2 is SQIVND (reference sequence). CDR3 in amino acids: CASESDRFNQPQHF. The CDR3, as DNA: TGTGCCTCTGAATCGGACAGGTTCAATCAGCCCCAGCATTTT.

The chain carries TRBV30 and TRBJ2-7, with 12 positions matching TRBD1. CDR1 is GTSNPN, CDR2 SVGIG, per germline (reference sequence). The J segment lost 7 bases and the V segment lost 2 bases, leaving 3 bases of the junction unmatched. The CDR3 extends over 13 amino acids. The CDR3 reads CAWSRDRGLEQYF. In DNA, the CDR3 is TGTGCCTGGAGTAGGGACAGGGGGCTAGAGCAGTACTTC.

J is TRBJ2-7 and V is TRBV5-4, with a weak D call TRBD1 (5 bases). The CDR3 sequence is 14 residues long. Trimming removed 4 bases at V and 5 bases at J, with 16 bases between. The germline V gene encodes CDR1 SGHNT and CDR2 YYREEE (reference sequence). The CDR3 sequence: CASSRVSDTHEQYF. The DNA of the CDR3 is TGTGCCAGCAGCCGGGTATCGGACACCCACGAGCAGTACTTC.

CDR3 loop: CASSQPGGLTDTQYF. The DNA for the CDR3 is TGCGCCAGCAGCCAGCCGGGGGGCCTAACAGATACGCAGTATTTT. The J gene is TRBJ2-3, the V gene TRBV4-1; possibly TRBD2 for D (7 bases). V was shortened by 3 bases and J by 3 bases, with 13 bases between the two germline ends. The CDR3 covers 15 residues. The germline V gene encodes CDR1 MGHRA and CDR2 YSYEKL.

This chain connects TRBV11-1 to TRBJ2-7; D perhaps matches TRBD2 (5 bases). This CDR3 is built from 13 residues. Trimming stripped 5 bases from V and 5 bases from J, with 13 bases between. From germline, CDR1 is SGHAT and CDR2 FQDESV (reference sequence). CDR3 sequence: CASSPRLGDEQYF. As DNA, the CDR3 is TGTGCCAGCAGCCCCCGTCTCGGGGACGAGCAGTACTTC.

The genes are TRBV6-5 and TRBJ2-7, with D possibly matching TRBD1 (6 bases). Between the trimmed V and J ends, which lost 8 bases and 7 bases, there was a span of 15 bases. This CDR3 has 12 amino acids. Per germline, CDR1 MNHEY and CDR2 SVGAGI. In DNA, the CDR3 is TGTGCCAGCGGATTGGACAGTCGGGAGCAGTACTTC. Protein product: CASGLDSREQYF.

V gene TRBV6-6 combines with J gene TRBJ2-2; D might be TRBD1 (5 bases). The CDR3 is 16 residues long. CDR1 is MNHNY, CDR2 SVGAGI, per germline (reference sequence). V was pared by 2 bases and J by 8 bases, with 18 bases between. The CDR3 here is CASSYPFSGTGGELFF. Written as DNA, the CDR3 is TGTGCCAGCAGTTACCCATTTAGTGGTACAGGAGGGGAGCTGTTTTTT.

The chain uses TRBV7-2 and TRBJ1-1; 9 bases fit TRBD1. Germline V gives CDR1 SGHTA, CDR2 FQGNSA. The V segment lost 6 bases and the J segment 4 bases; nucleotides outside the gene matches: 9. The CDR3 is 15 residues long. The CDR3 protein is CASRGQGVGGTEAFF. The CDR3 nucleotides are TGTGCCAGCAGGGGACAGGGCGTAGGTGGCACTGAAGCTTTCTTT.

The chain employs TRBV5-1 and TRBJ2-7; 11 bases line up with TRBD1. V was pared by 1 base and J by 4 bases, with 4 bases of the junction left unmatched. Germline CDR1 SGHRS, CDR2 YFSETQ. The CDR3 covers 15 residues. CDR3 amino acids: CASSLLGTGGYEQYF. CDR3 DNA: TGCGCCAGCAGCTTGCTCGGGACAGGGGGGTACGAGCAGTACTTC.